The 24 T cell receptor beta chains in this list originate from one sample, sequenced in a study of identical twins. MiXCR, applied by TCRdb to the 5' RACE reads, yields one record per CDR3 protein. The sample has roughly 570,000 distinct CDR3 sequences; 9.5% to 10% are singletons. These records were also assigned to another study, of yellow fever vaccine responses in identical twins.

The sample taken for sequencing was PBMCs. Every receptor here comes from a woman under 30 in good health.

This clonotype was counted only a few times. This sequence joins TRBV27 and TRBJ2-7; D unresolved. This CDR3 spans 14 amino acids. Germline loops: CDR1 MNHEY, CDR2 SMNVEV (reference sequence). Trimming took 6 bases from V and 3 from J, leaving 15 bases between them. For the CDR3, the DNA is TGTGCCAGCAGACCTACAACCTACAGCTACGAGCAGTACTTC. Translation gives CASRPTTYSYEQYF.

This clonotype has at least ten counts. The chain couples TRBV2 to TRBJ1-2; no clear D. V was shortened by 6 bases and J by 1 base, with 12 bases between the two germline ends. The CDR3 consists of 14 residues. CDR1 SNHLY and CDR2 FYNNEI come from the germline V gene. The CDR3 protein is CASRSQGLNYGYTF. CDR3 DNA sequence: TGTGCCAGCAGATCCCAAGGACTTAACTATGGCTACACCTTC.

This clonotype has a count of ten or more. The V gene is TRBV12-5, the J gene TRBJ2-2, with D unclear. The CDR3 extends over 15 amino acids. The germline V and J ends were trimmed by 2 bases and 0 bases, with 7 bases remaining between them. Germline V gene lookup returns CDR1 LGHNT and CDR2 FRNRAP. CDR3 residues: CASGLSLANTGELFF. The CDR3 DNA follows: TGTGCTAGTGGTTTGTCATTAGCGAACACCGGGGAGCTGTTTTTT.

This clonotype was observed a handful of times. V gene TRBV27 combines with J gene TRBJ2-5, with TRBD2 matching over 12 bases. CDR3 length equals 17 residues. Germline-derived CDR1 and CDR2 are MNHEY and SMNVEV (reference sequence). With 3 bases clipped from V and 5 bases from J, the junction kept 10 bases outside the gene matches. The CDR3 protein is CASSFRLAGGPSETQYF. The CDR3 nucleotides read TGTGCCAGCAGTTTTCGCCTAGCGGGAGGGCCGTCGGAGACCCAGTACTTC.

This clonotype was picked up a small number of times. The CDR3 nucleotides are TGTGCCAGCAGCCTCAATATCGACACTGAAGCTTTCTTT. Translating it yields CASSLNIDTEAFF. The rearrangement uses TRBV3-1 and TRBJ1-1; D not certain. The CDR3 is made up of 13 amino acids. Deletions cut 4 bases from V and 3 bases from J, with 9 bases between. CDR1 is LGHDT and CDR2 is YNNKEL in the germline V gene (reference sequence).

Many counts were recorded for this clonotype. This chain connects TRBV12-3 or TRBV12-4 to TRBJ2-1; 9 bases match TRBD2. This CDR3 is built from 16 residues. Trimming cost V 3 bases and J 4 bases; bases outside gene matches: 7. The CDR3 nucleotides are TGTGCCAGCAGTTTCATAGCGGGAGAGAAATACAATGAGCAGTTCTTC. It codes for CASSFIAGEKYNEQFF.

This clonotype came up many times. The CDR3 coding sequence is TGCAGCGGCAGACTGGATTACGAGCAGTACTTC. Translating gives CSGRLDYEQYF. This chain uses TRBV29-1 with TRBJ2-7, with D uncertain. This CDR3 is built from 11 residues. V lost 7 bases, J lost 4 bases, and 11 bases lay in between. Germline-derived CDR1 and CDR2 are SQVTM and ANQGSEA.

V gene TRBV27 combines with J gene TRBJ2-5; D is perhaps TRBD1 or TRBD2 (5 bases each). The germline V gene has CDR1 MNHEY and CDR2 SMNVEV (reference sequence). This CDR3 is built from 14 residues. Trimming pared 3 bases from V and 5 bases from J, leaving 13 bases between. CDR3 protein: CASSFFGTAETQYF. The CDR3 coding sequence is TGTGCCAGCAGTTTTTTCGGGACCGCCGAGACCCAGTACTTC.

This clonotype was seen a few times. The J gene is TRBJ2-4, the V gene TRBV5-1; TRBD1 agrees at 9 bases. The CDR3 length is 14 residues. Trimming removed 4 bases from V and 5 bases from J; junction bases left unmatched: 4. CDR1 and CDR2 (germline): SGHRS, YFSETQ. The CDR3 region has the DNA TGCGCCAGCAGCACCACAGGGGGCGAAAACATTCAGTACTTC. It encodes CASSTTGGENIQYF.

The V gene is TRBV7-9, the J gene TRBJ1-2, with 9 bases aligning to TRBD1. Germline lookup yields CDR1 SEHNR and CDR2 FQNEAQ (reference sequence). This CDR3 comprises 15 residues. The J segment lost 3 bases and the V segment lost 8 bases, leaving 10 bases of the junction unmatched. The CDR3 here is CASVYGTGNHYGYTF. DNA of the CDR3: TGTGCCAGCGTTTACGGGACAGGGAACCACTATGGCTACACCTTC.

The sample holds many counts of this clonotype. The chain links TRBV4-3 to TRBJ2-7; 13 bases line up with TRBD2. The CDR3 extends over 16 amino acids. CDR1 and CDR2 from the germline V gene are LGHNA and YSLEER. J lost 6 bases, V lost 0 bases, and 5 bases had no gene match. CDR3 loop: CASSQDRTSGSGEQYF. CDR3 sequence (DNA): TGCGCCAGCAGCCAAGATAGGACTAGCGGGAGTGGCGAGCAGTACTTC.

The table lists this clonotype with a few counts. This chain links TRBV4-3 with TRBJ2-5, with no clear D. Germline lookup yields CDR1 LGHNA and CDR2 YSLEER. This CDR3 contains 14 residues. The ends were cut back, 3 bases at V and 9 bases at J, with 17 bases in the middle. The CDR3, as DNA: TGCGCCAGCAGCCAGGGTTTCGTACGGGCGGCCCAGTACTTC. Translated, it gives CASSQGFVRAAQYF.

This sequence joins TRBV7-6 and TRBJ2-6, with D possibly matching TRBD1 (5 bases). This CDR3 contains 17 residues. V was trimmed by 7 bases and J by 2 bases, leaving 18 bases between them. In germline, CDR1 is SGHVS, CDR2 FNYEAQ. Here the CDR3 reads CASTLRDGPTGANVLTF. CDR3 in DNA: TGTGCCAGCACCCTCAGGGATGGACCCACTGGGGCCAACGTCCTGACTTTC.

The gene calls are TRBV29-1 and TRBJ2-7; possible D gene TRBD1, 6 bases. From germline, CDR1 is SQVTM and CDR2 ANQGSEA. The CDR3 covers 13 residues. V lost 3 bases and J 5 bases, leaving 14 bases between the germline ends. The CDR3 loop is CSVEGARLNEQYF. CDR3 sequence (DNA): TGCAGCGTTGAGGGGGCGCGTTTAAACGAGCAGTACTTC.

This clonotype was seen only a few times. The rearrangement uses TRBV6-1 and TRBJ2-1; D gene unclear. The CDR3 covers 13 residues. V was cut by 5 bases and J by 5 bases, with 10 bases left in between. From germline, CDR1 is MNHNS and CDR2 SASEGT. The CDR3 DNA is TGTGCCAGCAGTACGGACGGCGACAATGAGCAGTTCTTC. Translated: CASSTDGDNEQFF.

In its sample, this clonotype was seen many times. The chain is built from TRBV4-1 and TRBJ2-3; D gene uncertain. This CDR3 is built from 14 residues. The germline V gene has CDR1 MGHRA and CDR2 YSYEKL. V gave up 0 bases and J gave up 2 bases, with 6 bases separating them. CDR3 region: CASSQETYTDTQYF. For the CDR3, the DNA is TGCGCCAGCAGCCAAGAGACCTACACAGATACGCAGTATTTT.

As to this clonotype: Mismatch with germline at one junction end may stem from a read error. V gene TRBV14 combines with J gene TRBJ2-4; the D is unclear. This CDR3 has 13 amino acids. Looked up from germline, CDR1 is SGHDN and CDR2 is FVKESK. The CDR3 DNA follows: TGTGCCAGCAGCCAAGAGTACGGAGACATTCAGCACTTC. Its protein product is CASSQEYGDIQHF.

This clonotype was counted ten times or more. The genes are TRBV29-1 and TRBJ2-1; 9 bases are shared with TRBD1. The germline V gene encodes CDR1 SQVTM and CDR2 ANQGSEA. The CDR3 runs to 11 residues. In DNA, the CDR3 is TGCAGTGCTGGACAGGGGAATGAGCAGTTCTTC. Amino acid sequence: CSAGQGNEQFF.

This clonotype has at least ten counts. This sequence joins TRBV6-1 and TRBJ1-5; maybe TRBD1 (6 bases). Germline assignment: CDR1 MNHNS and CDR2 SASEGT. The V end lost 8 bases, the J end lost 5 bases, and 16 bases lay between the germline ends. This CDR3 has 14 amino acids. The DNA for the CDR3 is TGTGCCAGCCGGGTGAAGGCAGGGGATCAGCCCCAGCATTTT. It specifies CASRVKAGDQPQHF.

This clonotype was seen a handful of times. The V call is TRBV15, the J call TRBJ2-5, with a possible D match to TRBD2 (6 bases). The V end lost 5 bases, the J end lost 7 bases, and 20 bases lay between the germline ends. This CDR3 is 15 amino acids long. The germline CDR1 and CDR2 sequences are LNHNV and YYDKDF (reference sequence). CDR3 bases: TGTGCCACCAGCCGCAGGGACGGGGGTTCACGGACCCAGTACTTC. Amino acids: CATSRRDGGSRTQYF.

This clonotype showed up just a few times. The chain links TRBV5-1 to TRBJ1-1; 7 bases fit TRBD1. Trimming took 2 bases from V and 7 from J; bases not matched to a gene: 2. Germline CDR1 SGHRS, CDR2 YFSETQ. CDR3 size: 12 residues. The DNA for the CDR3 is TGCGCCAGCAGCTTCGGGGACAGTGAAGCTTTCTTT. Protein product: CASSFGDSEAFF.

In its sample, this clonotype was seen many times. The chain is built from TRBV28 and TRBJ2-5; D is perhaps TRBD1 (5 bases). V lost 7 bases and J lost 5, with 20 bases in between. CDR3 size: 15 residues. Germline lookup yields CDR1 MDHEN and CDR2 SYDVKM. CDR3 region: CASTTRASAGETQYF. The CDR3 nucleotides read TGTGCCAGCACCACTCGGGCCTCGGCAGGGGAGACCCAGTACTTC.

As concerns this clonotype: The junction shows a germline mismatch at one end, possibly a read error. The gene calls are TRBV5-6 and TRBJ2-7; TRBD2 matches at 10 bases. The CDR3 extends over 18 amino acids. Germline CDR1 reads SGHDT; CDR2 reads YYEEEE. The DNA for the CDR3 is TGTACCAGCAGCTTGATGCTAGCGGGGGAGATCCTCTCCTACGAGCAGTACTTC. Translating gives CTSSLMLAGEILSYEQYF.

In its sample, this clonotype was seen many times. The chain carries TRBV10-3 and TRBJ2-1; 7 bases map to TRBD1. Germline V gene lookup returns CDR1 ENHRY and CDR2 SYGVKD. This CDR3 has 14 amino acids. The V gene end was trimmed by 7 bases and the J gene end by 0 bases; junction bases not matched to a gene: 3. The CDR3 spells CAIKGQVSYNEQFF. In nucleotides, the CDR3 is TGTGCCATCAAAGGACAGGTCTCCTACAATGAGCAGTTCTTC.